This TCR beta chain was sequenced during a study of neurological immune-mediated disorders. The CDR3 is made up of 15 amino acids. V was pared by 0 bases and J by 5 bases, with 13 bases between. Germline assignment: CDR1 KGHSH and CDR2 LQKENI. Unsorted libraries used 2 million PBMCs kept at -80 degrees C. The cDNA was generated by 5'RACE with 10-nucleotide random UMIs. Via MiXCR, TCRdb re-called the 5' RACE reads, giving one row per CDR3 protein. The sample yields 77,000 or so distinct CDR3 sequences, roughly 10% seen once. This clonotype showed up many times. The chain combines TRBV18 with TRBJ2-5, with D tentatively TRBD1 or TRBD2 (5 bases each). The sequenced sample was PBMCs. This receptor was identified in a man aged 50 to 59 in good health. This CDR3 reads CASSPPRSEGETQYF. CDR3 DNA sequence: TGTGCCAGCTCACCACCTCGTTCCGAGGGGGAGACCCAGTACTTC.